Listed below are T cell receptor beta chains from one sample, sequenced in a study of blood T cell repertoires in COVID-19. Method: immunoSEQ multiplex PCR; TCRdb's copy keeps in-frame clones and lacks some. The table shows roughly 80,000 clones, with approximately 80% occurring only once. The sample taken for sequencing was peripheral blood. These receptors originate from a human donor in a cohort sampled during active COVID-19. Each CDR3 is given with its conserved first and last residue. A D gene is named only where the DNA matches it firmly. Size is stated for part of the rows, as once, few or many counts, or as a class when the clone is expanded.

.	TRBD2	TRBV9	TRBJ2-6	CASSPGGTRFSGANVLTF	TGTGCCAGCAGCCCGGGGGGGACACGTTTCTCTGGGGCCAACGTCCTGACTTTC
.	.	TRBV3-1/TRBV3-2	TRBJ1-1	CASSPPGRGRTEAFF	TGTGCCAGCAGCCCGCCTGGGCGGGGGCGGACTGAAGCTTTCTTT
.	.	TRBV9	TRBJ2-7	CASSVVAGTYEQYF	TGTGCCAGCAGCGTAGTGGCAGGTACCTACGAGCAGTACTTC
.	.	TRBV4-1	TRBJ1-5	CASSQVGGRERGQPQHF	TGCGCCAGCAGCCAAGTAGGTGGCAGGGAACGTGGTCAGCCCCAGCATTTT
few	.	TRBV5-6	TRBJ2-7	CASSFQTYEQYF	TGTGCCAGCAGCTTCCAAACCTACGAGCAGTACTTC
.	.	TRBV10-3	TRBJ2-5	CAISENGADQETQYF	TGTGCCATCAGTGAGAATGGGGCAGACCAAGAGACCCAGTACTTC
.	.	TRBV28	TRBJ1-5	CASSTPQGLREPQHF	TGTGCCAGCAGTACTCCCCAGGGCCTAAGGGAGCCCCAGCATTTT
few	.	TRBV10-1	TRBJ1-5	CASRGALPQHF	TGCGCCAGCAGGGGGGCTCTGCCCCAGCATTTT
.	.	TRBV6-5	TRBJ1-2	CASSLGGANYGYTF	TGTGCCAGCAGTCTGGGGGGGGCTAACTATGGCTACACCTTC
.	TRBD2	TRBV19	TRBJ2-2	CASSPLGERGRNTGELFF	TGTGCCAGTAGCCCCCTTGGGGAGCGGGGGAGGAACACCGGGGAGCTGTTTTTT
.	TRBD2	TRBV29-1	TRBJ2-1	CSVEVGGAYEQFF	TGCAGCGTTGAAGTCGGGGGGGCATATGAGCAGTTCTTC
.	.	TRBV5-1	TRBJ2-2	CASSLESTGELFF	TGCGCCAGCAGCCTTGAGTCCACCGGGGAGCTGTTTTTT
.	.	TRBV9	TRBJ2-7	CASSVESAYEQYF	TGTGCCAGCAGCGTAGAGTCAGCCTACGAGCAGTACTTC
few	.	TRBV11-3	TRBJ2-7	CASSQGASSYEQYF	TGTGCCAGCAGCCAAGGGGCTAGCTCCTACGAGCAGTACTTC
once	.	TRBV3-1/TRBV3-2	TRBJ1-4	CASSQDTLEKLFF	TGTGCCAGCAGCCAAGATACTCTTGAAAAACTGTTTTTT
.	.	TRBV3-1/TRBV3-2	TRBJ2-2	CASSLRGGGNTGELFF	TGTGCCAGCAGCCTTAGGGGCGGGGGCAATACCGGGGAGCTGTTTTTT
.	TRBD2	TRBV28	TRBJ2-7	CASSSWTSGVSYEQYF	TGTGCCAGCAGTTCCTGGACTAGCGGAGTCTCCTACGAGCAGTACTTC
.	.	TRBV5-1	TRBJ2-2	CASSPLSGRELFF	TGCGCCAGCAGCCCCCTCAGCGGCAGGGAGCTGTTTTTT
.	.	TRBV19	TRBJ1-5	CASSKQGDGGDNQPQHF	TGTGCCAGTAGTAAACAGGGAGATGGGGGAGACAATCAGCCCCAGCATTTT
.	.	TRBV6-5	TRBJ1-3	CASYLRGGGNTIYF	TGTGCCAGTTACTTGCGGGGAGGAGGAAACACCATATATTTT
.	TRBD2	TRBV7-9	TRBJ2-1	CASSLTMGLARNEQFF	TGTGCCAGCAGCCTCACCATGGGACTAGCGAGGAATGAGCAGTTCTTC
.	.	TRBV12-3/TRBV12-4	TRBJ1-1	CASSLSQSGAFF	TGTGCCAGCAGTTTATCCCAGAGCGGAGCTTTCTTT
.	.	TRBV20-1	TRBJ2-3	CSASPIGRDSDTQYF	TGCAGTGCTAGTCCTATCGGGCGGGATTCAGATACGCAGTATTTT
.	.	TRBV2	TRBJ2-3	CASSPRKDTQYF	TGTGCCAGCAGTCCGAGGAAAGATACGCAGTATTTT
.	TRBD1	TRBV6-5	TRBJ1-1	CASSYSTQGGTEAFF	TGTGCCAGCAGTTACTCGACCCAGGGGGGAACTGAAGCTTTCTTT
.	TRBD1	TRBV23-1	TRBJ1-4	CASSQGDSTNEKLFF	TGCGCCAGCAGTCAAGGGGACAGCACTAATGAAAAACTGTTTTTT
.	.	TRBV2	TRBJ1-5	CASSPGRGPSNQPQHF	TGTGCCAGCAGCCCGGGGAGGGGCCCGAGCAATCAGCCCCAGCATTTT
.	TRBD2	TRBV19	TRBJ2-3	CASSILAGGTDTQYF	TGTGCCAGTAGTATACTAGCGGGAGGCACAGATACGCAGTATTTT
.	TRBD1	TRBV25-1	TRBJ1-2	CASRPQGGYGYTF	TGTGCCAGCAGGCCACAGGGGGGATATGGCTACACCTTC
.	.	TRBV7-2	TRBJ2-3	CASSLDPRGLDTQYF	TGTGCCAGCAGCTTAGATCCCCGGGGTTTAGATACGCAGTATTTT
few	.	TRBV6-5	TRBJ1-1	CAISGVREAFF	TGTGCCATCTCGGGGGTTCGTGAAGCTTTCTTT